Following are 18 T cell receptor beta chains from one sample sequenced in a study of human T cells and chemical hapten exposure (dated by TCRdb to about 2021). The library was prepared using RACE. TCRdb lists the instrument as NextSeq 500. Using fastp trimming at Q25 and MiXCR clonotype assembly, TCRdb reanalyzed the public sequencing data and kept in-frame beta chains. CDR3 protein duplicates are merged, each entry listing the most common genes and DNA. For this sample the table gives tens of thousands of distinct CDR3 sequences, of which around 6.8% were detected only once. The leading ten clones occupy around 8.4% of the sample. The label giving this sample's time point can be read as: patch test 1, 2 weeks after DPC sensitization. Sample treatment or condition, as interpreted from the label and publication: therapeutic diphenylcyclopropenone sensitization with weekly scalp DPC. Total RNA was extracted from unfractionated whole blood that had been collected in Tempus Blood RNA tubes.

The input for sequencing was whole blood, taken in connection with sensitization to the hapten diphenylcyclopropenone (DPC). The receptors were sampled from a woman in her 30s with alopecia areata. Some clones in this sample may be carry-over from other donors' samples.

The chain recombines TRBV7-2 with TRBJ2-3; D gene unclear. V lost 3 bases and J lost 0, with 10 bases in between. Germline V gene lookup returns CDR1 SGHTA and CDR2 FQGNSA. The CDR3 extends over 15 amino acids. CDR3 sequence reads: CASSLGRSSTDTQYF. CDR3 sequence (DNA): TGTGCCAGCAGCTTGGGTCGTTCTAGCACAGATACGCAGTATTTT.

This clonotype was recorded at least ten times. V and J are TRBV20-1 and TRBJ1-2; TRBD1 might be the D (5 bases). CDR3 length: 14 residues. Trimming took off 6 bases at V and 2 bases at J, with 16 bases between the two ends. The germline V gene encodes CDR1 DFQATT and CDR2 SNEGSKA (reference sequence). CDR3 sequence (DNA): TGCAGTGCAACAACCCCGGACATAAACTATGGCTACACCTTC. Translated, it gives CSATTPDINYGYTF.

The sample holds many counts of this clonotype. The chain joins TRBV7-2 to TRBJ1-1; TRBD1 matches at 10 bases. CDR3 size: 16 residues. V lost 1 base, J lost 9 bases, and 11 bases stayed unmatched. Per the germline V gene, CDR1 is SGHTA and CDR2 is FQGNSA. This CDR3 is CASSLEGGDRGRQAFF. The CDR3 DNA reads TGTGCCAGCAGCTTAGAGGGAGGGGACAGGGGCCGTCAAGCTTTCTTT.

In this sample, this clonotype turned up many times. The rearrangement joins TRBV6-6 to TRBJ1-1, with D tentatively TRBD1 (5 bases). Trimming took off 8 bases at V and 4 bases at J, with 14 bases between the two ends. This CDR3 spans 13 amino acids. Germline CDR1 and CDR2: MNHNY and SVGAGI (reference sequence). The CDR3 here is CASGPTEVTEAFF. DNA for the CDR3: TGTGCCAGCGGGCCGACAGAAGTCACTGAAGCTTTCTTT.

This clonotype was observed a few times. V is TRBV7-2 and J is TRBJ2-7, with TRBD1 matching over 7 bases. The V gene end was trimmed by 4 bases and the J gene end by 5 bases; junction bases not matched to a gene: 11. The CDR3 has 15 amino acids. Germline-derived CDR1 and CDR2 are SGHTA and FQGNSA. This chain's CDR3 is CASSSTGVSENEQYF. CDR3 bases: TGTGCCAGCAGCTCAACAGGGGTGTCGGAGAACGAGCAGTACTTC.

The count of this clonotype is one. The gene calls are TRBV9 and TRBJ1-3; 7 bases are shared with TRBD1. The V gene end was trimmed by 0 bases and the J gene end by 0 bases; junction bases not matched to a gene: 3. This CDR3 comprises 16 residues. CDR1 and CDR2 (germline): SGDLS, YYNGEE. The CDR3 loop is CASSVGGTASGNTIYF. In nucleotides, the CDR3 is TGTGCCAGCAGCGTAGGTGGGACAGCCTCTGGAAACACCATATATTTT.

This clonotype has a count of ten or more. The chain joins TRBV7-2 to TRBJ2-2, with TRBD2 matching 8 bases. The germline V gene has CDR1 SGHTA and CDR2 FQGNSA. The CDR3 consists of 16 residues. V lost 2 bases and J lost 3; bases outside the gene matches: 5. The CDR3 loop reads CASSLSSGGYTGELFF. CDR3 nucleotides: TGTGCCAGCAGCTTATCATCGGGGGGGTACACCGGGGAGCTGTTTTTT.

This clonotype appeared many times. V is TRBV4-2 and J is TRBJ2-7, with 9 bases aligning to TRBD2. Losses at the gene ends were 0 bases for V and 0 bases for J; bases not matched to a gene: 9. Germline V gene sequence: CDR1 LGHNA, CDR2 YNFKEQ. This CDR3 spans 18 amino acids. CDR3 protein: CASSQDGSSGGFSYEQYF. In nucleotides, the CDR3 is TGTGCCAGCAGCCAAGATGGGAGTAGCGGGGGATTCTCCTACGAGCAGTACTTC.

This clonotype is judged large. The chain is built from TRBV3-1 and TRBJ2-2; a possible D gene is TRBD1 (5 bases). Germline lookup yields CDR1 LGHDT and CDR2 YNNKEL (reference sequence). The ends were cut back, 7 bases at V and 0 bases at J, with 12 bases in the middle. This CDR3 is 15 amino acids long. The CDR3 protein is CASIQGRTNTGELFF. Here the CDR3 DNA reads TGTGCCAGCATCCAGGGCCGAACGAACACCGGGGAGCTGTTTTTT.

This clonotype has at least ten counts. The V and J genes are TRBV6-2 or TRBV6-3 and TRBJ1-1; D is undetermined. Germline V gene data show CDR1 as MNHEY and CDR2 as SVGEGT. V was trimmed by 6 bases and J by 6 bases, leaving 8 bases between them. The CDR3 totals 11 residues. CDR3 loop: CASSRRAEAFF. The CDR3 DNA follows: TGTGCCAGCAGCCGCCGGGCTGAAGCTTTCTTT.

This clonotype was counted at least ten times. V and J are TRBV11-2 and TRBJ1-1; tentative D call: TRBD1 (5 bases). The CDR3 spans 20 residues. Trimming took 0 bases from V and 4 from J, leaving 27 bases between them. The V gene's germline CDR1 is SGHAT and CDR2 FQNNGV. The CDR3, as DNA: TGTGCCAGCAGCTTAGATACGGTGGGGCGGCGGCGAGGGGCGGGCACTGAAGCTTTCTTT. Translation gives CASSLDTVGRRRGAGTEAFF. The full variable domain, rest sourced from reference TRBV11-2 and TRBJ1-1, is EAGVAQSPRYKIIEKRQSVAFWCNPISGHATLYWYQQILGQGPKLLIQFQNNGVVDDSQLPKDRFSAERLKGVDSTLKIQPAKLEDSAVYLCASSLDTVGRRRGAGTEAFFGQGTRLTVV.

The chain uses TRBV3-1 and TRBJ2-3, with a tentative D call TRBD2 (6 bases). Germline CDR1 reads LGHDT; CDR2 reads YNNKEL (reference sequence). Trimming took off 0 bases at V and 0 bases at J, with 16 bases between the two ends. This CDR3 has 18 residues. The CDR3 bases are TGTGCCAGCAGCCAAGATCCGGGGGTGAGGTCTAGCACAGATACGCAGTATTTT. It translates to CASSQDPGVRSSTDTQYF.

The sample holds many counts of this clonotype. The chain recombines TRBV20-1 with TRBJ2-6, with 7 bases matching TRBD1. CDR3 length: 18 amino acids. J was trimmed by 0 bases and V by 3 bases; bases with no gene match: 11. Germline V gene lookup returns CDR1 DFQATT and CDR2 SNEGSKA (reference sequence). CDR3 nucleotide sequence: TGCAGTGCTAGGGGCCGGGACAGTATACACTCTGGGGCCAACGTCCTGACTTTC. Residues: CSARGRDSIHSGANVLTF.

This chain joins TRBV12-3 or TRBV12-4 and TRBJ2-3, with 10 bases identical to TRBD2. The junction had 12 bases not matched to a gene; V was cut back by 6 bases and J by 3 bases. This CDR3 has 17 amino acids. The CDR3, as DNA: TGTGCCAGCAGGCCACTCCAGCGGGGGGGCATTACAGATACGCAGTATTTT. This codes for CASRPLQRGGITDTQYF.

The table lists this clonotype with many counts. This chain links TRBV27 with TRBJ1-5, with TRBD1 as a possible D gene (6 bases). The germline V gene has CDR1 MNHEY and CDR2 SMNVEV (reference sequence). The CDR3 loop spans 15 amino acids. With 6 bases removed from V and 4 bases from J, the gap between germline ends came to 16 bases. CDR3 in DNA: TGTGCCAGCAGAGACAGCTATAGGGGGAATCAGCCCCAGCATTTT. This sequence encodes CASRDSYRGNQPQHF.

The table lists this clonotype with many counts. V and J are TRBV27 and TRBJ2-7; D might be TRBD1 (5 bases). Trimming took off 10 bases at V and 4 bases at J, with 17 bases between the two ends. Looked up from germline, CDR1 is MNHEY and CDR2 is SMNVEV (reference sequence). The CDR3 covers 13 residues. The chain's CDR3 is CATADTNFYEQYF. As DNA, the CDR3 is TGTGCCACGGCGGACACCAACTTTTACGAGCAGTACTTC.

This clonotype was seen many times. This rearrangement joins TRBV7-9 to TRBJ2-1; tentative D call: TRBD2 (6 bases). Trimming stripped 7 bases from V and 8 bases from J, with 12 bases between. This CDR3 spans 12 amino acids. Germline assignment: CDR1 SEHNR and CDR2 FQNEAQ (reference sequence). In nucleotides, the CDR3 is TGTGCCAGCACAAACGGGGGTTATGAGCAGTTCTTC. Residues: CASTNGGYEQFF.

This clonotype showed up many times. The chain uses TRBV3-1 and TRBJ2-7; possibly TRBD2 for D (6 bases). This CDR3 is built from 14 residues. V dropped 4 bases and J dropped 4 bases, with 14 bases sitting between them. CDR1 and CDR2 (germline): LGHDT, YNNKEL (reference sequence). CDR3 DNA sequence: TGTGCCAGCAGCCTAGGGGTCGGGGGTTACGAGCAGTACTTC. Translation gives CASSLGVGGYEQYF.